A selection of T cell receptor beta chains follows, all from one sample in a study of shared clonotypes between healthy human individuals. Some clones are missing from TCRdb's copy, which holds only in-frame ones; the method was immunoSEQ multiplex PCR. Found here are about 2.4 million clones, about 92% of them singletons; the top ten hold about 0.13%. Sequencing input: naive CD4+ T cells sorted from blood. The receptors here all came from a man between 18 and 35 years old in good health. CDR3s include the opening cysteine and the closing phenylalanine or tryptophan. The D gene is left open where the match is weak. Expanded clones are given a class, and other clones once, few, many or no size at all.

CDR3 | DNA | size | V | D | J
CASSLTLVVGEQYF | TGTGCCAGCAGCCTGACGTTGGTAGTCGGCGAGCAGTACTTC | - | TRBV11-2 | - | TRBJ2-7
CAWGTLGNTIYF | TGTGCCTGGGGAACTCTGGGAAACACCATATATTTT | - | TRBV30 | - | TRBJ1-3
CASSQGLPGSGANVLTF | TGCGCCAGCAGCCAGGGACTTCCTGGCTCTGGGGCCAACGTCCTGACTTTC | - | TRBV4-3 | - | TRBJ2-6
CASTLRENTEAFF | TGTGCCAGCACCCTGCGGGAGAACACTGAAGCTTTCTTT | - | TRBV6-6 | - | TRBJ1-1
CASNLAGPYNEQFF | TGTGCCAGTAACCTAGCGGGACCCTACAATGAGCAGTTCTTC | - | TRBV19 | TRBD2 | TRBJ2-1
CASRDRDRAAGELFF | TGTGCCAGCAGAGACCGGGACAGGGCTGCCGGGGAGCTGTTTTTT | - | TRBV2 | TRBD1 | TRBJ2-2
CSAPLRDGYTF | TGCAGTGCCCCTCTGAGGGATGGCTACACCTTC | - | TRBV20-1 | - | TRBJ1-2
CAWSPQNYGYTF | TGTGCCTGGAGTCCCCAGAACTATGGCTACACCTTC | once | TRBV30 | - | TRBJ1-2
CASSGYSSSYEQYF | TGTGCCAGCAGTGGGTACTCCAGCTCCTACGAGCAGTACTTC | - | TRBV6-1 | - | TRBJ2-7
CASSPQGVTSGNTIYF | TGTGCCAGCTCACCACAAGGGGTGACCTCTGGAAACACCATATATTTT | - | TRBV18 | - | TRBJ1-3
CASSQDRDQPQHF | TGCGCCAGCAGCCAAGACAGGGACCAGCCCCAGCATTTT | - | TRBV4-3 | - | TRBJ1-5
CASSWTGNTGELFF | TGTGCCAGCAGTTGGACAGGGAACACCGGGGAGCTGTTTTTT | - | TRBV6-1 | TRBD1 | TRBJ2-2
CASSLVTTQVSTDTQYF | TGTGCCAGCAGCTTGGTAACTACCCAGGTAAGCACAGATACGCAGTATTTT | - | TRBV5-6 | - | TRBJ2-3
CASSESPSGSPGELFF | TGTGCCAGCAGTGAGTCCCCTAGCGGGAGTCCCGGGGAGCTGTTTTTT | - | TRBV2 | TRBD2 | TRBJ2-2
CASSSRNIGNQPQHF | TGTGCCAGCAGCTCTCGGAATATTGGCAATCAGCCCCAGCATTTT | - | TRBV7-2 | - | TRBJ1-5
CASSTTGTGQETQYF | TGTGCCAGCAGTACTACCGGGACAGGGCAAGAGACCCAGTACTTC | - | TRBV28 | TRBD1 | TRBJ2-5
CASTAQGAFVSLHF | TGTGCCAGCACTGCACAGGGGGCTTTTGTTTCCCTCCACTTT | - | TRBV6-6 | TRBD1 | TRBJ1-6
CASSQERPGNEQFF | TGCGCCAGCAGCCAAGAACGCCCGGGGAATGAGCAGTTCTTC | - | TRBV4-3 | - | TRBJ2-1
CASSPGLAGGLTDTQYF | TGTGCCAGCAGCCCCGGACTAGCGGGGGGGCTCACAGATACGCAGTATTTT | - | TRBV7-3 | TRBD2 | TRBJ2-3
CASSESTDTQYF | TGTGCCAGCAGTGAAAGCACAGATACGCAGTATTTT | - | TRBV2 | - | TRBJ2-3
CASRSVGGSNEKLFF | TGTGCCAGCAGGTCCGTGGGGGGGAGTAATGAAAAACTGTTTTTT | - | TRBV6-5 | - | TRBJ1-4
CASSVTAGGSYEQYF | TGCGCCAGCAGCGTAACAGCGGGAGGCTCCTACGAGCAGTACTTC | - | TRBV10-1 | TRBD2 | TRBJ2-7
CASSLRRVDGYTF | TGTGCCAGCAGCTTGCGCAGGGTGGATGGCTACACCTTC | - | TRBV5-4 | - | TRBJ1-2
CASSAEGGAGANVLTF | TGCGCCAGCAGCGCTGAAGGGGGCGCTGGGGCCAACGTCCTGACTTTC | - | TRBV5-1 | TRBD1 | TRBJ2-6
CASSPLGGIDEKLFF | TGTGCCAGCAGCCCCCTGGGTGGGATCGATGAAAAACTGTTTTTT | - | TRBV6-1 | - | TRBJ1-4
CASSSADTQYF | TGTGCCAGCAGTTCCGCAGATACGCAGTATTTT | - | TRBV6-5 | - | TRBJ2-3
CASSLFTSKNIQYF | TGTGCCAGCAGCTTGTTCACATCCAAAAACATTCAGTACTTC | - | TRBV5-6 | - | TRBJ2-4
CASSLAVTQYF | TGTGCCAGCAGCTTGGCCGTGACCCAGTACTTC | - | TRBV5-6 | - | TRBJ2-5
CASRGSGTGELFF | TGTGCCAGCAGGGGGAGTGGCACCGGGGAGCTGTTTTTT | - | TRBV2 | - | TRBJ2-2
CASSPSRDRGEKLFF | TGTGCCAGCAGCCCATCCCGGGACAGGGGTGAAAAACTGTTTTTT | once | TRBV2 | TRBD1 | TRBJ1-4
CASSEGPSLSTDTQYF | TGTGCCAGCAGTGAAGGCCCGAGCCTAAGCACAGATACGCAGTATTTT | - | TRBV6-1 | - | TRBJ2-3
CASSLSMASYEQYF | TGTGCCAGCAGCTTATCTATGGCCTCCTACGAGCAGTACTTC | - | TRBV7-2 | - | TRBJ2-7
CASSSTGRGNTEAFF | TGTGCCAGCAGCTCGACAGGGCGAGGGAACACTGAAGCTTTCTTT | few | TRBV7-3 | TRBD1 | TRBJ1-1
CASRQGAELFF | TGTGCCAGCAGACAGGGTGCGGAGCTGTTTTTT | - | TRBV6-5 | - | TRBJ2-2
CASILTDRANTEAFF | TGTGCCAGCATCTTAACGGACCGGGCGAACACTGAAGCTTTCTTT | once | TRBV2 | - | TRBJ1-1
CASTRGDPTDTQYF | TGCGCCAGCACCCGGGGGGATCCCACAGATACGCAGTATTTT | - | TRBV10-1 | TRBD2 | TRBJ2-3
CAPKGGNLGINQPQHF | TGTGCCCCAAAGGGCGGGAACTTAGGGATCAATCAGCCCCAGCATTTT | few | TRBV7-9 | - | TRBJ1-5
CASSSRGDYGYTF | TGTGCCAGCAGCTCCAGGGGCGACTATGGCTACACCTTC | - | TRBV7-6 | - | TRBJ1-2
CASARADTQYF | TGTGCCAGCGCGCGGGCAGATACGCAGTATTTT | - | TRBV6-5 | - | TRBJ2-3
CASSGDRDRVGSGYTF | TGTGCCAGCAGTGGGGACCGGGACAGGGTTGGTTCAGGCTACACCTTC | - | TRBV6-1 | TRBD1 | TRBJ1-2